A selection of T cell receptor beta chains follows, all from one sample in a study of cytomegalovirus exposure and HLA in healthy donors. Sequencing was performed with immunoSEQ multiplex PCR; in TCRdb, only in-frame clones are kept and a portion is missing. The repertoire holds tens of thousands of clones, with roughly 75% as singletons. The sequencing input was PBMCs. The receptors originated from a man aged 40-55 years in good health and CMV-seronegative. CDR3s include the opening cysteine and the closing phenylalanine or tryptophan. Each record gives: D gene, V gene, clone size, J gene, CDR3 DNA, CDR3 protein. A D gene is named only where the DNA matches it firmly. Some rows mark clone size as missing; the rest say once, few, many or name a class of expanded clone.

d_gene: -
v_gene: TRBV28
abundance: -
j_gene: TRBJ1-2
CDR3nt: TGTGCCAGCAGGCAAACAGGGATAGGTGGCTACACCTTC
CDR3aa: CASRQTGIGGYTF

d_gene: TRBD1
v_gene: TRBV20-1
abundance: -
j_gene: TRBJ2-5
CDR3nt: TGCAGTGCTAAACAGGGGGAGACCCAGTACTTC
CDR3aa: CSAKQGETQYF

d_gene: -
v_gene: TRBV2
abundance: -
j_gene: TRBJ1-3
CDR3nt: TGTGCCAGCAAGGAGGGGTTACCCGGAAACACCATATATTTT
CDR3aa: CASKEGLPGNTIYF

d_gene: -
v_gene: TRBV30
abundance: -
j_gene: TRBJ1-2
CDR3nt: TGTGCCTGGACCCAGGGTGGATATGGCTACACCTTC
CDR3aa: CAWTQGGYGYTF

d_gene: TRBD1
v_gene: TRBV29-1
abundance: -
j_gene: TRBJ2-5
CDR3nt: TGCAGCGTTGTGGGGGGGGACAGGGCTGGAGAGACCCAGTACTTC
CDR3aa: CSVVGGDRAGETQYF

d_gene: TRBD1
v_gene: TRBV10-3
abundance: -
j_gene: TRBJ2-7
CDR3nt: TGTGCCATCAACCCGGGACAGGGGGTTTACGAGCAGTACTTC
CDR3aa: CAINPGQGVYEQYF

d_gene: -
v_gene: TRBV28
abundance: -
j_gene: TRBJ1-4
CDR3nt: TGTGCCAGCAGATCGAGCGACAGAAATTATGAAAAACTGTTTTTT
CDR3aa: CASRSSDRNYEKLFF

d_gene: -
v_gene: TRBV15
abundance: -
j_gene: TRBJ2-3
CDR3nt: TGTGCCACCAGCTGGGAACAGGAAACATGGTCGGATACGCAGTATTTT
CDR3aa: CATSWEQETWSDTQYF

d_gene: TRBD1
v_gene: TRBV6-4
abundance: -
j_gene: TRBJ1-2
CDR3nt: TGTGCCAGCAGGGGTGACAGGGGATATGGCTACACCTTC
CDR3aa: CASRGDRGYGYTF

d_gene: TRBD2
v_gene: TRBV11-1
abundance: -
j_gene: TRBJ2-1
CDR3nt: TGTGCCAGCAGCCCAGAGCGGCTAGCGGGAGTAATTTATATGAATGAGCAGTTCTTC
CDR3aa: CASSPERLAGVIYMNEQFF

d_gene: -
v_gene: TRBV27
abundance: few
j_gene: TRBJ2-7
CDR3nt: TGTGCCAGCAGTTTAAGAACCGACTATGTGTACGAGCAGTACTTC
CDR3aa: CASSLRTDYVYEQYF

d_gene: TRBD2
v_gene: TRBV19
abundance: -
j_gene: TRBJ2-7
CDR3nt: TGTGCCAGTAGTAACCCCCAGGGAGGGGACTACGAGCAGTACTTC
CDR3aa: CASSNPQGGDYEQYF

d_gene: TRBD1
v_gene: TRBV5-6
abundance: many
j_gene: TRBJ2-7
CDR3nt: TGTGCCAGCAGCATACCGGGACAGCCTGAGGCCGAGCAGTACTTC
CDR3aa: CASSIPGQPEAEQYF

d_gene: TRBD1
v_gene: TRBV6-5
abundance: once
j_gene: TRBJ2-3
CDR3nt: TGTGCCAGCGGGCTGGGGCAGGGGGCGAATACGCAGTATTTT
CDR3aa: CASGLGQGANTQYF

d_gene: -
v_gene: TRBV28
abundance: -
j_gene: TRBJ1-5
CDR3nt: TGTGCCAGCAACAGGTATAGCAATCAGCCCCAGCATTTT
CDR3aa: CASNRYSNQPQHF

d_gene: TRBD1
v_gene: TRBV6-6
abundance: -
j_gene: TRBJ2-1
CDR3nt: TGTGCCAGCAGTCCAGGGGGCCAGTATGAGCAGTTCTTC
CDR3aa: CASSPGGQYEQFF

d_gene: TRBD2
v_gene: TRBV9
abundance: once
j_gene: TRBJ2-7
CDR3nt: TGTGCCAGCAGCGAGGGACTAGCGGAAGCCTACGAGCAGTACTTC
CDR3aa: CASSEGLAEAYEQYF

d_gene: -
v_gene: TRBV10-3
abundance: -
j_gene: TRBJ2-3
CDR3nt: TGTGCCATCAGTGAGCGAGGAGAAGGTGCAGATACGCAGTATTTT
CDR3aa: CAISERGEGADTQYF

d_gene: -
v_gene: TRBV5-6
abundance: -
j_gene: TRBJ1-3
CDR3nt: TGTGCCAGCAGCCGGTCGGGGAGTCCCAAGTCTGGAAACACCATATATTTT
CDR3aa: CASSRSGSPKSGNTIYF

d_gene: -
v_gene: TRBV9
abundance: -
j_gene: TRBJ1-4
CDR3nt: TGTGCCAGCAGCGTCGGTACAGCCGACGCAACTAATGAAAAACTGTTTTTT
CDR3aa: CASSVGTADATNEKLFF

d_gene: -
v_gene: TRBV29-1
abundance: few
j_gene: TRBJ2-3
CDR3nt: TGCAGCGTCTTTGACTACACAGATACGCAGTATTTT
CDR3aa: CSVFDYTDTQYF

d_gene: TRBD1
v_gene: TRBV6-6
abundance: few
j_gene: TRBJ1-5
CDR3nt: TGTGCCAGCAGTAGGGACAGGGGACGGCAGCCCCAGCATTTT
CDR3aa: CASSRDRGRQPQHF

d_gene: TRBD1
v_gene: TRBV10-2
abundance: -
j_gene: TRBJ1-1
CDR3nt: TGCGCCACCCGGACAGGGGACACTGAAGCTTTCTTT
CDR3aa: CATRTGDTEAFF

d_gene: TRBD2
v_gene: TRBV5-1
abundance: -
j_gene: TRBJ2-7
CDR3nt: TGCGCCAGCAGCCTCGGGACTAGCGGGAGCTCCTACGAGCAGTACTTC
CDR3aa: CASSLGTSGSSYEQYF

d_gene: -
v_gene: TRBV6-6
abundance: -
j_gene: TRBJ1-5
CDR3nt: TGTGCCAGCAACCCCCGAGGGGGGGGAAGCAATCAGCCCCAGCATTTT
CDR3aa: CASNPRGGGSNQPQHF

d_gene: TRBD1
v_gene: TRBV18
abundance: -
j_gene: TRBJ1-1
CDR3nt: TGTGCCAGCAAACAGGGGGGTCCGAACACTGAAGCTTTCTTT
CDR3aa: CASKQGGPNTEAFF

d_gene: -
v_gene: TRBV5-1
abundance: -
j_gene: TRBJ2-2
CDR3nt: TGCGCCAGCAGCTTGGTTGTGGTAGACACCGGGGAGCTGTTTTTT
CDR3aa: CASSLVVVDTGELFF

d_gene: -
v_gene: TRBV10-2
abundance: -
j_gene: TRBJ2-4
CDR3nt: TGCGCCAGCAGTGCCGGGACATCCAACATTCAGTACTTC
CDR3aa: CASSAGTSNIQYF

d_gene: -
v_gene: TRBV27
abundance: -
j_gene: TRBJ1-5
CDR3nt: TGTGCCAGCAGTTTATCACTGGGCTCCAATCAGCCCCAGCATTTT
CDR3aa: CASSLSLGSNQPQHF